This is a list of T cell receptor beta chains from one sample in a study of OX40 agonist ivuxolimab in advanced cancers. Clones were sequenced by immunoSEQ multiplex PCR, and TCRdb holds only the in-frame ones, with some missing. This sample yields approximately 37,000 clones, of which around 90% are seen a single time; about 35% belongs to the top ten. Sequenced material: CD4+ or CD8+ T cells sorted from blood, taken in a trial of the OX40 agonist ivuxolimab. These receptors came from an adult with an advanced solid tumor such as melanoma, head and neck, liver or kidney cancer. Each CDR3 is given with its conserved first and last residue. The D gene is left open where the match is weak. Some rows have no size entry. The others give once, few or many, or a class for an expanded clone.

clone_size	d_call	v_call	j_call	cdr3_aa	cdr3_nt
-	-	TRBV27	TRBJ1-1	CASSLWGGSPGGTEAFF	TGTGCCAGCAGTTTATGGGGCGGATCACCGGGAGGTACTGAAGCTTTCTTT
-	TRBD1	TRBV19	TRBJ1-5	CASKDGDRVYQPQHF	TGTGCCAGTAAGGATGGGGACAGGGTTTATCAGCCCCAGCATTTT
-	-	TRBV30	TRBJ2-2	CAWRGGPTGELFF	TGTGCCTGGAGGGGGGGCCCCACCGGGGAGCTGTTTTTT
-	TRBD2	TRBV5-1	TRBJ2-1	CASSLSGGGALPIYNEQFF	TGCGCCAGCAGCTTGTCAGGCGGGGGGGCCCTCCCGATCTACAATGAGCAGTTCTTC
-	-	TRBV5-1	TRBJ2-7	CASSLVLGGASYEQYF	TGCGCCAGCAGCTTGGTGCTCGGGGGCGCCTCCTACGAGCAGTACTTC
-	-	TRBV5-8	TRBJ1-5	CASSLVGWGAVQPQHF	TGTGCCAGCAGCTTGGTGGGTTGGGGGGCGGTTCAGCCCCAGCATTTT
-	TRBD2	TRBV5-5	TRBJ2-7	CASSLGLAVSYEQYF	TGTGCCAGCAGCTTGGGGCTAGCGGTATCCTACGAGCAGTACTTC
-	-	TRBV19	TRBJ2-1	CASSIGLNEQFF	TGTGCCAGTAGTATCGGGCTAAATGAGCAGTTCTTC
once	-	TRBV6-5	TRBJ2-7	CASSYLGGEQYF	TGTGCCAGCAGTTACCTGGGGGGCGAGCAGTACTTC
few	-	TRBV10-3	TRBJ2-7	CAISESVGGTYEQYF	TGTGCCATCAGTGAGTCCGTGGGCGGAACCTACGAGCAGTACTTC
-	-	TRBV7-9	TRBJ2-2	CASSLRSWGAELFF	TGTGCCAGCAGCTTAAGATCCTGGGGGGCCGAGCTGTTTTTT
-	TRBD1	TRBV6-5	TRBJ1-6	CASRILTGRNSPLHF	TGTGCCAGCCGAATATTGACAGGGAGGAATTCACCCCTCCACTTT
once	-	TRBV7-6	TRBJ2-7	CASSTGIHEQYF	TGTGCCAGCAGCACAGGGATCCACGAGCAGTACTTC
-	-	TRBV21-1	TRBJ1-3	CASCRDLGNTIYF	TGTGCCAGCTGTCGAGACCTAGGAAACACCATATATTTT
-	-	TRBV19	TRBJ2-7	CASSSQTEGHYEQYF	TGTGCCAGTAGTTCCCAGACAGAGGGGCACTACGAGCAGTACTTC
once	TRBD1	TRBV9	TRBJ1-2	CASSARGPGDYGYTF	TGTGCCAGCAGCGCCAGGGGGCCTGGCGACTATGGCTACACCTTC
-	-	TRBV12-5	TRBJ2-1	CASGFGASAYNEQFF	TGTGCTAGTGGTTTTGGGGCTAGCGCGTACAATGAGCAGTTCTTC
-	-	TRBV21-1	TRBJ2-7	CASSKTEQYF	TGTGCCAGCAGCAAGACCGAGCAGTACTTC
-	TRBD1	TRBV5-6	TRBJ2-7	CASSSGQGYEQYF	TGTGCCAGCAGTTCGGGACAGGGATACGAGCAGTACTTC
-	TRBD2	TRBV10-3	TRBJ2-3	CAIRAGGGTDTQYF	TGTGCCATCAGAGCGGGAGGGGGCACAGATACGCAGTATTTT
-	-	TRBV29-1	TRBJ1-2	CSVDGGEGAGYTF	TGCAGCGTTGATGGAGGTGAAGGAGCTGGCTACACCTTC
-	-	TRBV2	TRBJ1-5	CASSEGAGQPQHF	TGTGCCAGCAGTGAGGGGGCGGGTCAGCCCCAGCATTTT
once	-	TRBV7-9	TRBJ1-4	CASSLATDEKLFF	TGTGCCAGCAGCTTAGCCACAGATGAAAAACTGTTTTTT
few	TRBD1	TRBV7-6	TRBJ2-7	CASSLGTGGHEQYF	TGTGCCAGCAGCTTAGGGACAGGGGGCCACGAGCAGTACTTC